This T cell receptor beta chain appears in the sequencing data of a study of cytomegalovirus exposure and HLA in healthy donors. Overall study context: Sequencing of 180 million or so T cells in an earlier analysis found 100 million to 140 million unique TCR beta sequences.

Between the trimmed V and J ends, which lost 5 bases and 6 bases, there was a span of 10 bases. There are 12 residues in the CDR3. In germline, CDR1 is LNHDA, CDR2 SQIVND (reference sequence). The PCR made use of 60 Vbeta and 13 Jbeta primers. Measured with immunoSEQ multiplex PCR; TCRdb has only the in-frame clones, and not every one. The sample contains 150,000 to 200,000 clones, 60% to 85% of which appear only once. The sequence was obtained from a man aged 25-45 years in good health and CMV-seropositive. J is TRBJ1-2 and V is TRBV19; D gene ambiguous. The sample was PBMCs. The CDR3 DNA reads TGTGCCAGTAGTCTGTCCCTTGATGGCTACACCTTC. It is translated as CASSLSLDGYTF. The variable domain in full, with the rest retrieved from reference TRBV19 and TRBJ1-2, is DGGITQSPKYLFRKEGQNVTLSCEQNLNHDAMYWYRQDPGQGLRLIYYSQIVNDFQKGDIAEGYSVSREKKESFPLTVTSAQKNPTAFYLCASSLSLDGYTFGSGTRLTVV.